This entry is about one T cell receptor (beta chain). The V segment lost 6 bases and the J segment 0 bases; nucleotides outside the gene matches: 8. CDR3 length: 16 residues. Germline V CDR1 and CDR2: LNHDA, SQIVND (reference sequence). The entry originates in a study of blood T cell repertoires in COVID-19. Study summary: From the United States, Italy and Spain came samples of acute and convalescent COVID-19. Sample material is recorded as cDNA or gDNA derived from T cells, B-cell-depleted T cells, or PBMCs.

Original handling: Estimated nucleated cell counts came from reference gene primer amplification. The method was immunoSEQ multiplex PCR; TCRdb's version includes in-frame clones alone and lacks a portion of them. V, J and clone size are taken as reported in that table, and D and trimming were inferred from the DNA itself. Among under 30,000 clones listed, about nine tenths were seen once. The sequence came from a man in his fifties with active COVID-19. The sequenced material came from peripheral blood. The chain has TRBV19 and TRBJ1-2, with 9 bases fitting TRBD1. DNA of the CDR3: TGTGCCAGTAGCAAGGGGGACAGGGAACCTAACTATGGCTACACCTTC. Translation: CASSKGDREPNYGYTF.